This TCR beta chain was captured in a study of T cells in Graves' hyperthyroidism and ophthalmopathy. About the study: Peripheral blood was drawn at first diagnosis, prior to all treatment.

Amplification of TCR beta CDR3 regions used RNA as the template. HTBI primers were used for first-round RT-PCR of the TCR CDR3. MiXCR, applied by TCRdb to the multiplex PCR reads, yields one record per CDR3 protein. The data hold approximately 520,000 distinct CDR3 sequences, with around a quarter observed a single time. This clonotype was recorded at least ten times. Its target is not known. Trimming took off 2 bases at V and 3 bases at J, with 16 bases between the two ends. The germline V gene has CDR1 SGHAT and CDR2 FQDESV (reference sequence). The CDR3 has 17 amino acids. Notes on the study in general: Model output signaled ophthalmopathy a median roughly 6.5 months ahead of onset.

A patient was excluded if there was uncontrolled infection, other autoimmune disease, pregnancy or lactation. The sequencing input was blood. The TCR comes from a woman aged 30 to 39 with Graves' ophthalmopathy. This chain connects TRBV11-1 to TRBJ2-2; D remains unclear. The CDR3 nucleotides read TGTGCCAGCAGCTTACCCTCCCGCCGAGCTTACACCGGGGAGCTGTTTTTT. Protein sequence: CASSLPSRRAYTGELFF.